This TCR beta chain was identified during a study of graft-versus-host responses after intestinal transplantation. Overall study: Isolated intestinal, liver-intestinal, or multivisceral transplants had been given to the recipients. For two to four years after anti-thymocyte globulin induction, all recipients took tacrolimus and steroids. Findings and limits, study-wide: GvH clones were found in recipient marrow; some appeared first in ileum or blood. High graft-versus-host to host-versus-graft clonal ratios were seen in allografts of patients with graft-donor T cell macrochimerism.

Between the trimmed V and J ends, which lost 4 bases and 0 bases, there was a span of 17 bases. CDR3 length: 17 residues. The germline V gene has CDR1 SGHNT and CDR2 YYREEE (reference sequence). Clones were read by immunoSEQ multiplex PCR, and TCRdb kept only the in-frame ones, dropping some. The sample has about 54,000 clones; roughly 89% are singletons. Of note for this clone: Its specificity is unknown.

The source of this sequence is a human patient who received an intestinal transplant, so some T cells may come from the graft donor. The rearrangement joins TRBV5-4 to TRBJ1-3; maybe TRBD1 (6 bases). The sample was PBMCs, taken about 93 weeks after intestinal transplant. The CDR3 reads CASSQGTTGYSGNTIYF. In nucleotides, the CDR3 is TGTGCCAGCAGCCAGGGGACAACAGGGTACTCTGGAAACACCATATATTTT.